This T cell receptor beta chain was found in a study of beta chain features in type 1 diabetes. Study in general: Similarity in age, gender and cell yields was seen between patients and healthy donors.

To note about this clone: Its specificity is not known.

The CDR3 has 15 amino acids. V lost 7 bases and J lost 1; bases outside the gene matches: 6. Looked up from germline, CDR1 is MDHEN and CDR2 is SYDVKM. TCRB transcripts that were expressed got sequenced, as all of the isolated RNA had been reverse transcribed. Sequencing used immunoSEQ multiplex PCR; TCRdb keeps in-frame clones, though not all of them. Of a few hundred thousand clones listed, around 15% are singletons. Sorted CD4+ subsets: naive, central memory, regulatory, stem cell-like memory (CD45RO/CCR7/CD25/CD127/CD95/CD27 panel). General observations from the study: Using cDNA template may skew counts toward highly expressing activated cells.

The source is a young woman in good health. Sequencing was performed on naive CD4+ T cells from blood. The rearrangement joins TRBV28 to TRBJ2-4; 8 positions match TRBD1. The CDR3 loop is CASTTTGEAKNIQYF. The CDR3 nucleotides are TGTGCCAGCACCACGACAGGGGAGGCCAAAAACATTCAGTACTTC.